This T cell receptor (beta chain) was sequenced in a study of monozygotic twins with inflammatory bowel disease. The blood volume drawn from each donor was approximately 2.5 ml. Regarding this clonotype: What it binds is not known.

Overall study findings and caveats: Among IBD patients, fewer clonotypes were shared with others than among healthy twins, especially with disease activity.

TCRdb re-called the 5' RACE reads and gives one entry per CDR3 protein, without DNA. This listing includes approximately 160,000 distinct CDR3 sequences. CDR3 length: 17 residues. Per germline, CDR1 SEHNR and CDR2 FQNEAQ (reference sequence). The clonotype comes from a human donor with ulcerative colitis or Crohn's disease, or a healthy co-twin of an affected twin (not recorded which). The V gene is TRBV7-9, the J gene TRBJ1-3. The material sequenced was blood. CDR3 region: CASSLFGEGNSGNTIYF.